This is a list of T cell receptor beta chains from one sample in a study of blood T cell repertoires in COVID-19. Sequencing used immunoSEQ multiplex PCR; TCRdb keeps in-frame clones, though not all of them. The sample includes 200,000 or so clones, 85% to 90% seen only once; the top ten take about 0.72%. Sequencing was carried out using peripheral blood. These receptors originate from a woman in her seventies with acute or convalescent COVID-19. Each CDR3 is given with its conserved first and last residue. D genes are given only for firm matches. Some rows mark clone size as missing; the rest say once, few, many or name a class of expanded clone.

TRBJ1-5,TRBV6-4,-,-,TGTGCCAGCAGTGACCCCAGCGGGGATAGCAATCAGCCCCAGCATTTT,CASSDPSGDSNQPQHF
TRBJ1-5,TRBV27,-,once,TGTGCCAGCAGTTTTAGGGAGGGGCAGCCCCAGCATTTT,CASSFREGQPQHF
TRBJ2-3,TRBV18,-,-,TGTGCCAGCTCACCATCTAGCACAGATACGCAGTATTTT,CASSPSSTDTQYF
TRBJ1-2,TRBV6-2/TRBV6-3,-,-,TGTGCCAGCAGCCCGACGGGTACCTATGGCTACACCTTC,CASSPTGTYGYTF
TRBJ1-5,TRBV6-5,-,-,TGTGCCAGCAGTCGGGACACCCGAACTGGTCAGCCCCAGCATTTT,CASSRDTRTGQPQHF
TRBJ1-2,TRBV6-5,-,-,TGTGCCAGCAGTTCGCAGGGCGGCTATGGCTACACCTTC,CASSSQGGYGYTF
TRBJ1-1,TRBV2,-,once,TGTGCCAGCAGTGAGGGTACAGGGATGACTGAAGCTTTCTTT,CASSEGTGMTEAFF
TRBJ2-2,TRBV13,-,-,TGTGCCAGCAGCCGGCGACTCGCGAACACCGGGGAGCTGTTTTTT,CASSRRLANTGELFF
TRBJ1-5,TRBV6-4,TRBD1,-,TGTGCCAAGACAGGGATCGCTTGCAATCAGCCCCAGCATTTT,CAKTGIACNQPQHF
TRBJ2-5,TRBV6-1,TRBD1,-,TGTGCCAGCAGTGAAGCCCCGACAGGGGGTTTAGAGACCCAGTACTTC,CASSEAPTGGLETQYF
TRBJ2-2,TRBV9,TRBD2,-,TGTGCCAGCAGCGTGGCTAGGGGACTAGCGGGAGAGTTGGACACCGGGGAGCTGTTTTTT,CASSVARGLAGELDTGELFF
TRBJ2-7,TRBV7-2,-,few,TGTGCCAGCAGCGCTAGCATTTCGGGTTCCTACGAGCAGTACTTC,CASSASISGSYEQYF
TRBJ1-5,TRBV6-1,TRBD1,-,TGTGCCAGCAGTCAGGACAGGGGGGACTATCAGCCCCAGCATTTT,CASSQDRGDYQPQHF
TRBJ1-3,TRBV6-5,TRBD1,-,TGTGCCAGCGGGGGGACAGTTGCTGGAAACACCATATATTTT,CASGGTVAGNTIYF
TRBJ2-7,TRBV6-5,-,few,TGTGCCAGCAGGGTAGCCCGCTCCTACGAGCAGTACTTC,CASRVARSYEQYF
TRBJ1-2,TRBV29-1,TRBD1,-,TGCAGCGTTGAAGCTGGGACAGGGGGGGTCTATGGCTACACCTTC,CSVEAGTGGVYGYTF
TRBJ2-7,TRBV19,-,once,TGTGCCACCGCGGGTCCCTCCTACGAGCAGTACTTC,CATAGPSYEQYF
TRBJ2-7,TRBV28,TRBD2,once,TGTGCCAGCAGTCTGTGGGGTTTGGGCAGGGAGGGCTACGAGCAGTACTTC,CASSLWGLGREGYEQYF
TRBJ2-5,TRBV11-2,TRBD2,-,TGTGCCAGCAGCTTAATGCGGGGGGGCCAAGAGACCCAGTACTTC,CASSLMRGGQETQYF
TRBJ2-1,TRBV7-9,-,-,TGTGCCAGCAGCTCCCCGGGACTTTCGGCCCATGAGCAGTTCTTC,CASSSPGLSAHEQFF
TRBJ1-1,TRBV5-6,-,once,TGTGCCAGCAGCTTGGTACAGGGATATACTGAAGCTTTCTTT,CASSLVQGYTEAFF
TRBJ2-7,TRBV3-1/TRBV3-2,TRBD1,-,TGTGCCAGCAGCCAATGGGACAGGGGGCGATGGGGACAGTACTTC,CASSQWDRGRWGQYF
TRBJ2-3,TRBV9,TRBD1,-,TGTGCCAGCAGCGTAGTCGGACAGGGGGGCACAGATACGCAGTATTTT,CASSVVGQGGTDTQYF
TRBJ2-1,TRBV25-1,-,-,TGTGCCAGCTGCCTGACAGGGGAGGGCAATGAGCAGTTCTTC,CASCLTGEGNEQFF
TRBJ2-5,TRBV28,TRBD1,few,TGTGCCAGCAGTTCGGACGTACCAGGGGGAGAGACCCAGTACTTC,CASSSDVPGGETQYF
TRBJ1-5,TRBV15,-,-,TGTGCCACCAGCAGTCACCAGGCCCGTCAGCCCCAGCATTTT,CATSSHQARQPQHF
TRBJ1-1,TRBV11-1,TRBD1,-,TGTGCCAGCAGCGCCGACAGGGGGAACACTGAAGCTTTCTTT,CASSADRGNTEAFF
TRBJ1-2,TRBV6-1,-,-,TGTGCCAGCAGTGGATGGCCGGAGGACCCAAACTATGGCTACACCTTC,CASSGWPEDPNYGYTF
TRBJ1-6,TRBV18,TRBD1,-,TGTGCCAGCTCACCGTTTGACAGGGATTCACCCCTCCACTTT,CASSPFDRDSPLHF
TRBJ2-1,TRBV19,TRBD2,-,TGTGCCAGTAAATCCCTAGCGGGTTCTTACAATGAGCAGTTCTTC,CASKSLAGSYNEQFF
TRBJ1-2,TRBV18,TRBD1,-,TGTGCCAGCTCGCAACAGGGGGCGAAAATTCGTAATGCTAACTATGGCTACACCTTC,CASSQQGAKIRNANYGYTF
TRBJ2-3,TRBV3-1/TRBV3-2,TRBD2,-,TGTGCCAGCAGCCAGATAGCGGGGGGAAGTACAGATACGCAGTATTTT,CASSQIAGGSTDTQYF
TRBJ2-2,TRBV7-3,-,-,TGTGCCAGCAGCTGGAGGGCAGGGACGAGGACCGGGGAGCTGTTTTTT,CASSWRAGTRTGELFF
TRBJ2-1,TRBV2,TRBD1,-,TGTGCCAGCAGTGCGGACAGGGCCTACAATGAGCAGTTCTTC,CASSADRAYNEQFF
TRBJ2-2,TRBV5-4,-,-,TGTGCCAGCAGTCCCCAGGCGGGAATGAACACCGGGGAGCTGTTTTTT,CASSPQAGMNTGELFF
TRBJ2-5,TRBV11-1,-,-,TGTGCCAGCAGCTTAAGTGGAGGGCGAGAGACCCAGTACTTC,CASSLSGGRETQYF
TRBJ2-7,TRBV5-1,-,-,TGCGCCAGCAGCTTGGAGGGGGCCTACGAGCAGTACTTC,CASSLEGAYEQYF
TRBJ2-2,TRBV3-1/TRBV3-2,TRBD2,-,TGTGCCAGCACCTATAGCGGGAGTGGCGGGGAGCTGTTTTTT,CASTYSGSGGELFF
TRBJ1-6,TRBV5-6,-,-,TGTGCCAGCAGCTCCCCCTCAGGGCTGGGAAATTCACCCCTCCACTTT,CASSSPSGLGNSPLHF
TRBJ2-7,TRBV18,-,-,TGTGCCAGCTCCCCGACTCTTACTAGGGCCTACGAGCAGTACTTC,CASSPTLTRAYEQYF
TRBJ1-5,TRBV7-8,-,-,TGTGCCAGCAGCCTTCCACGGGGTTATAGCAATCAGCCCCAGCATTTT,CASSLPRGYSNQPQHF
TRBJ1-2,TRBV28,TRBD1,-,TGTGCCAGCACCCTAGGGACAGCTTATGGCTACACCTTC,CASTLGTAYGYTF
TRBJ2-5,TRBV6-6,TRBD2,once,TGTGCCAGCAGTTACAAAGTCGGGCGGGGGCAAGAGACCCAGTACTTC,CASSYKVGRGQETQYF
TRBJ2-1,TRBV21-1,-,-,TGTGCCAGCAGCTTGGAGGGACTAGGTTTTTTTTCGATAGTCAATGAGCAGTTCTTC,CASSLEGLGFFSIVNEQFF
TRBJ1-2,TRBV3-1/TRBV3-2,TRBD1,-,TGTGCCAGCAGCCCGGACAGGGACTATGGCTACACCTTC,CASSPDRDYGYTF
TRBJ2-7,TRBV6-5,TRBD1,-,TGTGCCAGCAGGACCGGGACAGGGGGCAACGAGCAGTACTTC,CASRTGTGGNEQYF